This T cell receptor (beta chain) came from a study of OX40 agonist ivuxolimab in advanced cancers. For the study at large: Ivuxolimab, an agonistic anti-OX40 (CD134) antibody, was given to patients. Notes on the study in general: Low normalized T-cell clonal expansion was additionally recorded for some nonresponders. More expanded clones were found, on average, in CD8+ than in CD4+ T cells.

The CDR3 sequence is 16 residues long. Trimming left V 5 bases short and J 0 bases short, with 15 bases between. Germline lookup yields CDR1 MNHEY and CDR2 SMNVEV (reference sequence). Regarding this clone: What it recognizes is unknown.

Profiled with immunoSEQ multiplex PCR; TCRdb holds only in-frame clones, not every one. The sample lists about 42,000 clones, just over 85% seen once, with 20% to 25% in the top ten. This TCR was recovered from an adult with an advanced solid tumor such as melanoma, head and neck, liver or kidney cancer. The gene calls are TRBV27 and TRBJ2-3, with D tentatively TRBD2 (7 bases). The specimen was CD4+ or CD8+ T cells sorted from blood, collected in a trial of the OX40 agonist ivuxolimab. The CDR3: CASSTTGTTSTDTQYF. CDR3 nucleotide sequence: TGTGCCAGCAGTACTACAGGGACTACTAGCACAGATACGCAGTATTTT.